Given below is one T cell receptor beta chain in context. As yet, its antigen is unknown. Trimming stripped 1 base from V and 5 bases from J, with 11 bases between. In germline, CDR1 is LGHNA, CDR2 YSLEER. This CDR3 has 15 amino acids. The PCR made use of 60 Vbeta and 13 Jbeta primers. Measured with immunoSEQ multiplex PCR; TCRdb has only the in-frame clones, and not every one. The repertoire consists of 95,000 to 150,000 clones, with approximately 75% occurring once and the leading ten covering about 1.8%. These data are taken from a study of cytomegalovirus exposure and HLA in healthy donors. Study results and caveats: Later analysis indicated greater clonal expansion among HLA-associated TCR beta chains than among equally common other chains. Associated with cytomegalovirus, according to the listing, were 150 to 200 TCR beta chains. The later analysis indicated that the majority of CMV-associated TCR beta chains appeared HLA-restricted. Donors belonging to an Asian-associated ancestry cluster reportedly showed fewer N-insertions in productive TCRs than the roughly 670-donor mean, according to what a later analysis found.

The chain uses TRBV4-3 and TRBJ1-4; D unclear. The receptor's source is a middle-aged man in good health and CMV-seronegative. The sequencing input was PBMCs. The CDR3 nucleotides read TGCGCCAGCAGCCAAGCGGGGTATCAGAATGAAAAACTGTTTTTT. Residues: CASSQAGYQNEKLFF.